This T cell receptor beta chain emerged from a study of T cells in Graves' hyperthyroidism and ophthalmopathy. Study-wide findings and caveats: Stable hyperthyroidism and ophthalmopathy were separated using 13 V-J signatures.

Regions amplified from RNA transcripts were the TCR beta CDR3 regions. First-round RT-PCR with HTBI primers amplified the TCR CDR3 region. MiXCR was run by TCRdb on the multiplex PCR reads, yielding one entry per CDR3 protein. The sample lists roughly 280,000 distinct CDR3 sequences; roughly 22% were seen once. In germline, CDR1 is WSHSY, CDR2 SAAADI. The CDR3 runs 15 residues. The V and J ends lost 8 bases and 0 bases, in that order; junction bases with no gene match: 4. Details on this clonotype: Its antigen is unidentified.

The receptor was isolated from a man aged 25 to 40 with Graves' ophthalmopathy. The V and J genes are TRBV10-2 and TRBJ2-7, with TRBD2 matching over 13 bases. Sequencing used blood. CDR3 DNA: TGCGCCAGCTCCGGGACTAGCGGGACCTCCTACGAGCAGTACTTC. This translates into CASSGTSGTSYEQYF.